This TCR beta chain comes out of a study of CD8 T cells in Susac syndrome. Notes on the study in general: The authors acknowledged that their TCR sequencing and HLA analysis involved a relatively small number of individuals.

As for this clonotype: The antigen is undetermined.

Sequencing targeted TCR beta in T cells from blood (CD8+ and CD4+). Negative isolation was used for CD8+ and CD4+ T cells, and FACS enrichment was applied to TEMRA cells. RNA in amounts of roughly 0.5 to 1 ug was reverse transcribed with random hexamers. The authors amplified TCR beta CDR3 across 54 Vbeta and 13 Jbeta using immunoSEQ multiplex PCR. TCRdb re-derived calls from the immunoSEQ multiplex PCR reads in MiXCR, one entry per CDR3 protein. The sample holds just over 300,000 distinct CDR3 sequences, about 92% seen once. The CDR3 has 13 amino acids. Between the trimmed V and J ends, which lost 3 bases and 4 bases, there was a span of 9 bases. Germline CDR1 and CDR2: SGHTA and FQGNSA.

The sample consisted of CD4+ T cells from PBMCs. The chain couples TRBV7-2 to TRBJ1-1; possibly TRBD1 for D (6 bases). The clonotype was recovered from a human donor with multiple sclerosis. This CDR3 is CASSFTGFTEAFF. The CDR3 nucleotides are TGTGCCAGCAGCTTCACAGGGTTCACTGAAGCTTTCTTT. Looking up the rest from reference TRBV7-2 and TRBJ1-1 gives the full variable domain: GAGVSQSPSNKVTEKGKDVELRCDPISGHTALYWYRQSLGQGLEFLIYFQGNSAPDKSGLPSDRFSAERTGGSVSTLTIQRTQQEDSAVYLCASSFTGFTEAFFGQGTRLTVV.